The 10 T cell receptor beta chains below were found in one sample sequenced in a study of cytomegalovirus exposure and HLA in healthy donors. The PCR employed 60 Vbeta primers together with 13 Jbeta primers. Produced via immunoSEQ multiplex PCR; TCRdb's table is partial and in-frame only. The sample has under 150,000 clones, 70% to 75% seen once. The material sequenced was PBMCs. These receptors originate from a woman younger than 35 in good health and CMV-seronegative.

CDR3 in amino acids: CASSIQDHNEKLFF. In nucleotides, the CDR3 is TGTGCCAGCAGCATACAGGACCATAATGAAAAACTGTTTTTT. The V and J genes are TRBV9 and TRBJ1-4; the D gene is possibly TRBD1 (5 bases). There are 14 residues in the CDR3. V was cut by 4 bases and J by 4 bases, with 11 bases left in between. The germline gives CDR1 SGDLS, CDR2 YYNGEE.

V usage is TRBV6-5 and J usage is TRBJ2-7, with a weak D call TRBD2 (6 bases). Germline loops: CDR1 MNHEY, CDR2 SVGAGI. The CDR3 consists of 14 residues. V was shortened by 6 bases and J by 3 bases, with 15 bases between the two germline ends. This CDR3 reads CASSPMGGYYEQYF. CDR3 DNA sequence: TGTGCCAGCAGCCCGATGGGAGGCTACTACGAGCAGTACTTC.

This clone was seen a few times. The chain couples TRBV28 to TRBJ1-5; possibly TRBD1 for D (5 bases). The CDR3 contains 14 residues. V lost 5 bases to trimming and J lost 3 bases, with 11 bases between them. Germline lookup yields CDR1 MDHEN and CDR2 SYDVKM. The CDR3 reads CASSHRQFNQPQHF. The CDR3, as DNA: TGTGCCAGCAGTCATCGACAGTTCAATCAGCCCCAGCATTTT. The full variable domain, in which reference TRBV28 and TRBJ1-5 provide the parts outside the CDR3, is DVKVTQSSRYLVKRTGEKVFLECVQDMDHENMFWYRQDPGLGLRLIYFSYDVKMKEKGDIPEGYSVSREKKERFSLILESASTNQTSMYLCASSHRQFNQPQHFGDGTRLSIL.

V usage is TRBV2 and J usage is TRBJ2-4, with 7 bases fitting TRBD1. The J segment lost 0 bases and the V segment lost 1 base, leaving 3 bases of the junction unmatched. This CDR3 has 16 amino acids. Germline loops: CDR1 SNHLY, CDR2 FYNNEI. The CDR3 DNA reads TGTGCCAGCAGTGAAGGGGACAGAATAGCCAAAAACATTCAGTACTTC. Its protein is CASSEGDRIAKNIQYF.

J is TRBJ2-7 and V is TRBV7-8; 10 bases agree with TRBD1. Germline CDR1 SGHVS, CDR2 FQNEAQ. V was clipped by 5 bases and J by 1 base; unmatched bases: 2. The CDR3 has 14 amino acids. The CDR3, as DNA: TGTGCCAGCAGCGAGGGACAGGGGTCCTACGAGCAGTACTTC. This sequence encodes CASSEGQGSYEQYF.

The chain couples TRBV6-4 to TRBJ1-6; 7 bases agree with TRBD1. J was trimmed by 13 bases and V by 6 bases; bases with no gene match: 9. From germline, CDR1 is MRHNA and CDR2 SNTAGT. The CDR3 runs to 13 residues. The CDR3 region is CASSRDSLGPLHF. CDR3 in DNA: TGTGCCAGCAGCCGGGACAGCCTTGGGCCCCTCCACTTT.

CDR3 sequence (DNA): TGTGCCAGCGGATACCCAGGGGCCGGTGAAGCTTTCTTT. Amino acid sequence: CASGYPGAGEAFF. This rearrangement joins TRBV6-5 to TRBJ1-1; a weak D match, TRBD1 (6 bases). Deletions cut 8 bases from V and 7 bases from J, with 17 bases between. This CDR3 spans 13 amino acids. Germline CDR1 MNHEY, CDR2 SVGAGI.

The chain carries TRBV4-1 and TRBJ1-1; D gene ambiguous. Germline-derived CDR1 and CDR2 are MGHRA and YSYEKL. The V end lost 0 bases, the J end lost 0 bases, and 14 bases lay between the germline ends. CDR3 length: 17 residues. The CDR3 coding sequence is TGCGCCAGCAGCCAAGATAAGAGAGGACTGCTGAACACTGAAGCTTTCTTT. Its translation: CASSQDKRGLLNTEAFF.

In its sample, this clone was seen a few times. This chain connects TRBV19 to TRBJ1-4, with unresolved D. The CDR3 sequence is 15 residues long. CDR1 is LNHDA and CDR2 is SQIVND in the germline V gene (reference sequence). Trimming removed 3 bases from V and 5 bases from J, with 13 bases in between. This CDR3 is CASSIGGIQNEKLFF. Here the CDR3 DNA reads TGTGCCAGTAGTATTGGAGGGATCCAAAATGAAAAACTGTTTTTT.

V gene TRBV5-1 combines with J gene TRBJ2-7; a weak D match, TRBD1 (6 bases). The CDR3 has 13 amino acids. Germline CDR1 and CDR2: SGHRS and YFSETQ. V was clipped by 4 bases and J by 2 bases, with 10 bases between them. The CDR3, as DNA: TGCGCCAGCAGCCGGGACACCACCTACGAGCAGTACTTC. Translating gives CASSRDTTYEQYF.